The entry below describes one TCR beta chain. This CDR3 comprises 16 residues. CDR1 and CDR2 (germline): SEHNR, FQNEAQ (reference sequence). Trimming cost V 5 bases and J 6 bases; bases outside gene matches: 11. This sample stems from a study of blood T cell repertoires in COVID-19. As for the study in general: Donors in the United States, Italy and Spain gave samples during acute or convalescent COVID-19. Sources were T cells, B-cell-depleted T cells, or PBMCs; the material itself was cDNA or gDNA.

Original methodology: Reference gene primer amplification yielded estimated nucleated cell counts. Data came from immunoSEQ multiplex PCR; TCRdb stores just in-frame clones and leaves some out. V and J calls and clone size are as listed in that table; D and trimming were resolved from the DNA. The data show approximately 88,000 clones, roughly four fifths seen once. The source material was peripheral blood. V and J are TRBV7-9 and TRBJ2-1, with TRBD2 identical over 9 bases. This TCR came from a woman of 80 years or more with active or convalescent COVID-19. The CDR3 loop is CASSTGGAGGPNEQFF. DNA of the CDR3: TGTGCCAGCAGCACAGGCGGTGCGGGGGGGCCCAATGAGCAGTTCTTC.